The clone carrying this T cell receptor (beta chain) came up a few times. Different DNA sequences within this sample yield the same CDR3. The sample comes from a study of shared clonotypes between healthy human individuals. The germline CDR1 and CDR2 sequences are MDHEN and SYDVKM. V gave up 2 bases and J gave up 1 base; unmatched junction bases: 5. The CDR3 is 16 residues long. Clones were sequenced by immunoSEQ multiplex PCR, and TCRdb holds only the in-frame ones, with some missing. The table lists 550,000 to 700,000 clones, 55% to 85% of them singletons. Source material: memory CD4+ T cells sorted from blood. The subset here: CD45RA-negative fraction. The rearrangement uses TRBV28 and TRBJ2-3; 8 nucleotides line up with TRBD1. This sequence originates from a woman aged 25-40 years in good health. CDR3 DNA sequence: TGTGCCAGCAGTTTACGGACAGGGCGAGGCACAGATACGCAGTATTTT. Its protein is CASSLRTGRGTDTQYF.